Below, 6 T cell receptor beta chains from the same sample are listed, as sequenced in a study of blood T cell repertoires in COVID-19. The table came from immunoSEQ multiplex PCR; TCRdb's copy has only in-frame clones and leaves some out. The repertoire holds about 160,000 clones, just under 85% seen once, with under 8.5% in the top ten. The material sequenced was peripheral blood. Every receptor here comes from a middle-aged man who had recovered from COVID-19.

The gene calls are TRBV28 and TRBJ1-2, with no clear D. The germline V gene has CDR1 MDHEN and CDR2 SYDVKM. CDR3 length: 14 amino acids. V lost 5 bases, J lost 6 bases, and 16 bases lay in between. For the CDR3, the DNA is TGTGCCAGCAGTGGCATGTTAACCACCCATGGCTACACCTTC. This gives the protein CASSGMLTTHGYTF.

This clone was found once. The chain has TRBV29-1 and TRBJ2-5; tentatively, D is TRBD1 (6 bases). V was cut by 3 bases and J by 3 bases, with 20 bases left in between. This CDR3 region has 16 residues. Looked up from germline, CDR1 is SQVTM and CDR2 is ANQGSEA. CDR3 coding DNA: TGCAGCGTTGAGGTAGCAGGGGTACTCTTAAAAGAGACCCAGTACTTC. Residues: CSVEVAGVLLKETQYF.

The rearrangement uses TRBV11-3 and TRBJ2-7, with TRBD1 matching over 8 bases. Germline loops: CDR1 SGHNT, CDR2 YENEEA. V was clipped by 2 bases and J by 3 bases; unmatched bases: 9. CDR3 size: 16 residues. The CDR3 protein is CASSLSRTGIFYEQYF. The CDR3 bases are TGTGCCAGCAGCTTATCGCGGACAGGGATTTTCTACGAGCAGTACTTC.

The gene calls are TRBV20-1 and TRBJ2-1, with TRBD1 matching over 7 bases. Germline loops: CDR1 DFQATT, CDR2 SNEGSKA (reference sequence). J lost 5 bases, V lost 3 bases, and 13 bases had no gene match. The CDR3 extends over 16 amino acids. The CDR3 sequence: CSASYTGAEFHNEQFF. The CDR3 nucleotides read TGCAGTGCTAGTTACACAGGGGCGGAGTTCCACAATGAGCAGTTCTTC.

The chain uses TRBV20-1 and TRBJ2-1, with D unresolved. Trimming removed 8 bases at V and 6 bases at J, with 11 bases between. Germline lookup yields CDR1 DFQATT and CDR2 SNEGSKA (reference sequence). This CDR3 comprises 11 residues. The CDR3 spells CSCGGSNEQFF. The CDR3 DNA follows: TGCAGTTGTGGCGGATCCAATGAGCAGTTCTTC.

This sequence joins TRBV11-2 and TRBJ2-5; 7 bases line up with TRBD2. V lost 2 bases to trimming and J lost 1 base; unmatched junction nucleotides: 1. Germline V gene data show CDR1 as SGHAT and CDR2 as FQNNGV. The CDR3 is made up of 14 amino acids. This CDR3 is CASSLTGGQETQYF. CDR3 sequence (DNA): TGTGCCAGCAGCTTAACGGGGGGCCAAGAGACCCAGTACTTC. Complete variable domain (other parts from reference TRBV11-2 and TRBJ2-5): EAGVAQSPRYKIIEKRQSVAFWCNPISGHATLYWYQQILGQGPKLLIQFQNNGVVDDSQLPKDRFSAERLKGVDSTLKIQPAKLEDSAVYLCASSLTGGQETQYFGPGTRLLVL.